Listed below are T cell receptor beta chains from one sample, sequenced in a study of blood T cell repertoires in COVID-19. Generated by immunoSEQ multiplex PCR, the TCRdb table keeps only in-frame clones and is missing some. Counted here are around 85,000 clones, roughly 91% occurring once; the ten biggest clones make up roughly 1.2%. Input material: PBMCs or T cells enriched from blood (not recorded which). Receptor source: a woman aged 45-65 years with acute COVID-19. The CDR3 runs from the conserved cysteine through the conserved F or W. Fields, in order: CDR3 protein, CDR3 DNA, D gene, J gene, clone size, V gene. The D gene is left open where the match is weak. Not every row has a clone size; where given, it reads once, few, many or a size class.

CASNAGAYEQYF,TGTGCCAGCAATGCCGGAGCGTACGAGCAGTACTTC,NA,TRBJ2-7,NA,TRBV6-5
CAISQGTSGKETQYF,TGTGCCATCAGCCAAGGGACTAGCGGGAAAGAGACCCAGTACTTC,TRBD2,TRBJ2-5,NA,TRBV10-3
CASSISRGWETQYF,TGTGCCAGCAGCATCAGTAGGGGGTGGGAGACCCAGTACTTC,NA,TRBJ2-5,NA,TRBV7-8
CASRGQANTEAFF,TGTGCCAGTCGGGGACAGGCCAACACTGAAGCTTTCTTT,TRBD1,TRBJ1-1,NA,TRBV19
CASRGGYSGNTIYF,TGTGCCAGCAGGGGAGGGTATTCTGGAAACACCATATATTTT,NA,TRBJ1-3,NA,TRBV27
CASSRGGTEAFF,TGTGCCAGCAGTAGAGGGGGTACTGAAGCTTTCTTT,NA,TRBJ1-1,NA,TRBV6-5
CASSPLSDRASTDTQYF,TGTGCCAGCTCACCATTGTCGGACAGGGCTAGCACAGATACGCAGTATTTT,TRBD1,TRBJ2-3,NA,TRBV18
CASSIGQGEGYEQYF,TGTGCCAGCAGCATAGGACAGGGTGAGGGGTACGAGCAGTACTTC,TRBD1,TRBJ2-7,NA,TRBV5-4
CASSYSNTAKNIQYF,TGTGCCAGCAGTTACAGCAATACAGCCAAAAACATTCAGTACTTC,NA,TRBJ2-4,once,TRBV6-2/TRBV6-3
CSVAQDSGANVLTF,TGCAGCGTTGCACAGGACTCTGGGGCCAACGTCCTGACTTTC,NA,TRBJ2-6,NA,TRBV29-1
CASSSFPPLGGWNSPLHF,TGTGCCAGCAGTTCATTCCCGCCCTTGGGCGGGTGGAATTCACCCCTCCACTTT,NA,TRBJ1-6,NA,TRBV27
CATQTANNQPQHF,TGTGCCACCCAGACAGCTAACAATCAGCCCCAGCATTTT,NA,TRBJ1-5,NA,TRBV10-3
CASSQGGRANSGNTIYF,TGTGCCAGCAGCCAAGGGGGCAGGGCTAACTCTGGAAACACCATATATTTT,NA,TRBJ1-3,few,TRBV3-1/TRBV3-2
CASSPSGSPWEQYF,TGTGCCAGCAGCCCTAGCGGGAGTCCCTGGGAGCAGTACTTC,TRBD2,TRBJ2-7,few,TRBV7-9
CASSGPWPRVETQYF,TGTGCCAGCAGCGGCCCATGGCCCCGTGTCGAGACCCAGTACTTC,NA,TRBJ2-5,NA,TRBV5-6
CASSLRAEPSYEQYF,TGTGCCAGCAGCTTAAGAGCGGAACCGTCCTACGAGCAGTACTTC,NA,TRBJ2-7,once,TRBV7-3
CAISEIAGLSYNEQFF,TGTGCCATCAGTGAGATAGCGGGACTCTCCTACAATGAGCAGTTCTTC,TRBD2,TRBJ2-1,NA,TRBV10-3
CASSYLRSNQPQHF,TGTGCCAGCAGTTACCTCCGGAGCAATCAGCCCCAGCATTTT,NA,TRBJ1-5,NA,TRBV6-2/TRBV6-3
CASSLARAVPGELFF,TGTGCCAGCAGCTTAGCGCGAGCGGTCCCCGGGGAGCTGTTTTTT,NA,TRBJ2-2,NA,TRBV7-2
CASSRSIAGGYNEQFF,TGTGCCAGTAGTAGGTCTATAGCGGGAGGTTACAATGAGCAGTTCTTC,TRBD2,TRBJ2-1,NA,TRBV19
CAWLPWTSGSEQFF,TGTGCCTGGTTACCATGGACTAGCGGGAGCGAGCAGTTCTTC,TRBD2,TRBJ2-1,NA,TRBV30
CASSLGTDYSNQPQHF,TGTGCCAGCAGCTTGGGGACAGACTATAGCAATCAGCCCCAGCATTTT,NA,TRBJ1-5,NA,TRBV5-8
CASSIEGDSSGNTIYF,TGTGCCAGTAGTATAGAGGGTGACAGCTCTGGAAACACCATATATTTT,NA,TRBJ1-3,NA,TRBV19
CAWSIQANTEAFF,TGTGCCTGGAGTATCCAGGCGAACACTGAAGCTTTCTTT,NA,TRBJ1-1,NA,TRBV30
CASSLGTNSGQPQHF,TGTGCCAGCAGTTTAGGGACAAATTCGGGTCAGCCCCAGCATTTT,NA,TRBJ1-5,NA,TRBV28
CASSYGGRVETQYF,TGTGCCAGTAGTTATGGGGGCCGTGTGGAGACCCAGTACTTC,NA,TRBJ2-5,NA,TRBV19
CASSSEYIGDEQFF,TGTGCCAGCAGTTCGGAATACATCGGGGATGAGCAGTTCTTC,NA,TRBJ2-1,NA,TRBV27
CASRYTLAGTPLLNEQFF,TGTGCAAGTCGCTATACTCTAGCCGGGACTCCACTTCTTAATGAGCAGTTCTTC,NA,TRBJ2-1,NA,TRBV12-2
CSASWGVAFF,TGCAGTGCTAGTTGGGGGGTTGCTTTCTTT,NA,TRBJ1-1,NA,TRBV20-1
CSVEGDYYEQYF,TGCAGCGTTGAAGGAGACTACTACGAGCAGTACTTC,NA,TRBJ2-7,NA,TRBV29-1
CASIPGRGYNEQFF,TGTGCCAGCATCCCGGGTAGGGGCTACAATGAGCAGTTCTTC,NA,TRBJ2-1,NA,TRBV21-1
CASKEGAFTDTQYF,TGTGCCAGTAAGGAGGGAGCCTTCACAGATACGCAGTATTTT,NA,TRBJ2-3,NA,TRBV19
CASSFPGAQKETQYF,TGTGCCAGCAGCTTTCCGGGAGCACAAAAAGAGACCCAGTACTTC,NA,TRBJ2-5,few,TRBV5-4
CASSIRSGRHNEQFF,TGTGCCAGTAGTATCCGGAGCGGGAGGCACAATGAGCAGTTCTTC,TRBD2,TRBJ2-1,NA,TRBV19
CASSSRQGLDTQYF,TGCGCCAGCAGCTCCCGACAGGGATTAGATACGCAGTATTTT,TRBD1,TRBJ2-3,NA,TRBV5-1
CASAPYAGGLGYTF,TGTGCCAGCGCCCCCTACGCAGGGGGCCTTGGCTACACCTTC,TRBD1,TRBJ1-2,NA,TRBV27
CASADSGNTIYF,TGCGCCAGCGCAGACTCTGGAAACACCATATATTTT,NA,TRBJ1-3,NA,TRBV5-1
CSVDVTGGRYEQYF,TGCAGCGTTGATGTGACAGGGGGCCGCTACGAGCAGTACTTC,TRBD1,TRBJ2-7,NA,TRBV29-1
CSVEALRQAFF,TGCAGCGTTGAGGCGCTCAGGCAGGCTTTCTTT,NA,TRBJ1-1,NA,TRBV29-1
CASSQDPRGRGTEAFF,TGCGCCAGCAGCCAAGACCCCAGGGGGCGGGGGACTGAAGCTTTCTTT,TRBD1,TRBJ1-1,NA,TRBV4-3
CAISGDRDLDGELFF,TGTGCCATCAGTGGGGACAGGGACCTCGACGGGGAGCTGTTTTTT,TRBD1,TRBJ2-2,NA,TRBV10-3
CASSLDRGASYGYTF,TGCGCCAGCAGCTTGGACAGGGGAGCGTCCTATGGCTACACCTTC,TRBD1,TRBJ1-2,NA,TRBV5-1
CASSVAGEQETQYF,TGTGCCAGCAGTGTAGCGGGAGAGCAAGAGACCCAGTACTTC,TRBD2,TRBJ2-5,NA,TRBV6-1
CASSTRDGTGYTF,TGTGCCAGCAGCACCCGGGACGGGACAGGCTACACCTTC,NA,TRBJ1-2,NA,TRBV11-2
CASEAADRLNTEAFF,TGTGCCAGCGAAGCCGCCGACAGATTGAACACTGAAGCTTTCTTT,NA,TRBJ1-1,NA,TRBV25-1
CSVFGAGANEKLFF,TGCAGCGTTTTTGGGGCGGGGGCTAATGAAAAACTGTTTTTT,NA,TRBJ1-4,NA,TRBV29-1
CAWRNDYTEAFF,TGTGCCTGGAGGAATGACTACACTGAAGCTTTCTTT,NA,TRBJ1-1,NA,TRBV30
CASSLIGTLYGANVLTF,TGTGCCAGCAGTCTCATAGGGACATTATATGGGGCCAACGTCCTGACTTTC,NA,TRBJ2-6,NA,TRBV27
CASRPGQHNSPLHF,TGTGCCAGCAGGCCGGGACAGCATAATTCACCCCTCCACTTT,TRBD1,TRBJ1-6,NA,TRBV27
CAIRNRQGLSSAGTDTQYF,TGTGCCATCAGGAATCGACAGGGGTTGAGTTCAGCGGGCACAGATACGCAGTATTTT,TRBD1,TRBJ2-3,NA,TRBV10-3
CASITGTTSREAFF,TGTGCCAGTATCACCGGGACAACATCCCGTGAAGCTTTCTTT,NA,TRBJ1-1,NA,TRBV19
CASSYEARIEVGELFF,TGTGCCAGCAGTTACGAAGCGAGGATAGAGGTCGGGGAGCTGTTTTTT,NA,TRBJ2-2,NA,TRBV6-5
CASSRTGPRQPQHF,TGTGCCAGTAGTAGAACAGGGCCCAGGCAGCCCCAGCATTTT,NA,TRBJ1-5,once,TRBV19
CASSLAATLRETQYF,TGCGCCAGCAGCTTGGCCGCGACTTTGCGAGAGACCCAGTACTTC,NA,TRBJ2-5,NA,TRBV5-1
CASQLVGGNQPQHF,TGTGCCAGTCAACTCGTAGGCGGAAATCAGCCCCAGCATTTT,NA,TRBJ1-5,NA,TRBV27